This T cell receptor beta chain is drawn from a study of T cell repertoires in urothelial bladder cancer. The junction had 3 bases not matched to a gene; V was cut back by 3 bases and J by 5 bases. Germline V CDR1 and CDR2: SGHNT, YENEEA. The CDR3 length is 13 residues. Using immunoSEQ multiplex PCR, the repertoire was profiled, and TCRdb retains in-frame clones only, with some absent. Among 6,400 or so clones listed, about two thirds were seen once. The specimen was tumor-infiltrating cells from bladder cancer. V gene TRBV11-3 combines with J gene TRBJ2-7; 8 nucleotides line up with TRBD2. This receptor was identified in a human donor with urothelial carcinoma. Here the CDR3 reads CASSFRGGNEQYF. CDR3 in DNA: TGTGCCAGCAGCTTCCGGGGGGGTAACGAGCAGTACTTC.